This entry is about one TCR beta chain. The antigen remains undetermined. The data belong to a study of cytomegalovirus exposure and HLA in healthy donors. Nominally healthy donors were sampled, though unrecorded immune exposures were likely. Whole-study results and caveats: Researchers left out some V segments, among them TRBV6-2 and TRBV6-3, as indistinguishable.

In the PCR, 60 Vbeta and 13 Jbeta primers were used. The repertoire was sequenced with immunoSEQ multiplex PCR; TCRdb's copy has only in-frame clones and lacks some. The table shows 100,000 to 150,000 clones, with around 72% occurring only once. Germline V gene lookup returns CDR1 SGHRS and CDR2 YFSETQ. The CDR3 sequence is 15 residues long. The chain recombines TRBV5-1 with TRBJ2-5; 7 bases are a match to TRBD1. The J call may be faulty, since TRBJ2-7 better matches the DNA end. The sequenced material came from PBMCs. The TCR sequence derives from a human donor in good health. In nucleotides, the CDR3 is TGCGCCAGCAGTAAGGACAGGTCGCTTTCCTACGAGCAGTACTTC. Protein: CASSKDRSLSYEQYF.